The 20 T cell receptor beta chains presented below share a single source sample, sequenced in a study of T-cell memory formation after mild COVID-19. TCRdb re-called the 5' RACE reads through MiXCR, storing one row per CDR3 protein. The repertoire holds about 290,000 distinct CDR3 sequences, with more than 15% as singletons. The source material was PBMCs or a T cell subset sorted from them (not recorded which). The origin of the receptors is a man aged 18 to 30 who had mild COVID-19 (a few samples of this study predate the infection). Cell type and time point are not known.

There are a few counts of this clonotype. The gene calls are TRBV2 and TRBJ1-2; D might be TRBD1 (5 bases). The CDR3 sequence is 16 residues long. V lost 7 bases to trimming and J lost 1 base, with 19 bases between them. Germline CDR1 reads SNHLY; CDR2 reads FYNNEI. The CDR3 sequence: CASMGQGDLSNYGYTF. Here the CDR3 DNA reads TGTGCCAGCATGGGTCAGGGTGACTTGAGTAACTATGGCTACACCTTC.

The rearrangement links TRBV29-1 to TRBJ2-2; 7 nucleotides agree with TRBD1. Germline values: CDR1 SQVTM, CDR2 ANQGSEA. The CDR3 length is 13 residues. V lost 6 bases, J lost 6 bases, and 7 bases stayed unmatched. CDR3 residues: CSVLDRRAGELFF. CDR3 DNA sequence: TGCAGCGTATTGGACAGGCGAGCCGGGGAGCTGTTTTTT.

This clonotype was seen only a few times. This chain links TRBV12-3 or TRBV12-4 with TRBJ1-1, with D maybe TRBD1 (5 bases). There are 16 residues in the CDR3. V lost 2 bases, J lost 2 bases, and 15 bases lay in between. CDR3 sequence (DNA): TGTGCCAGCAGTTTAAGGGCCGCAGGGACCAACACTGAAGCTTTCTTT. This gives the protein CASSLRAAGTNTEAFF.

CDR3 in amino acids: CASTPPGRRSEQYF. The CDR3 region has the DNA TGTGCCAGCACCCCCCCAGGGAGAAGGTCCGAGCAGTACTTC. V and J are TRBV6-5 and TRBJ2-7, with D possibly called TRBD1 or TRBD2 (5 bases each). The V gene lost 7 bases and the J gene lost 6 bases, with 19 bases spanning the gap. The CDR3 contains 14 residues. Germline assignment: CDR1 MNHEY and CDR2 SVGAGI.

The sample holds one count of this clonotype. The chain has TRBV4-1 and TRBJ1-2; no clear D. V lost 1 base and J 4 bases, leaving 10 bases between the germline ends. The germline V gene has CDR1 MGHRA and CDR2 YSYEKL. The CDR3 spans 14 residues. The CDR3 DNA is TGCGCCAGCAGCCAAGGTGGGGAGGCCTATGGCTACACCTTC. Its translation: CASSQGGEAYGYTF.

The rearrangement links TRBV20-1 to TRBJ1-5; the D is unclear. Trimming pared 0 bases from V and 6 bases from J, leaving 15 bases between. This CDR3 region has 15 residues. From germline, CDR1 is DFQATT and CDR2 SNEGSKA (reference sequence). DNA for the CDR3: TGCAGTGCTAGAGATCCGGGGATTTTTGGTCAGCCCCAGCATTTT. It codes for CSARDPGIFGQPQHF.

With regard to this clonotype: This CDR3 fails to terminate in the conserved phenylalanine or tryptophan, so it likely reflects a read error. The limits of the CDR3 on the DNA are not certain, so only TCRdb's listed CDR3 is given. The V and J genes are TRBV12-3 or TRBV12-4 and TRBJ2-1; the listed D gene, TRBD1, was not tested against the DNA. The CDR3 length is 11 residues, termini included. CDR3 sequence reads: CASSLGGVISA.

The rearrangement links TRBV7-2 to TRBJ2-1; the D is unclear. V shed 1 base and J shed 15 bases, with 10 bases lying between them. The CDR3 totals 11 residues. The germline V gene has CDR1 SGHTA and CDR2 FQGNSA. CDR3 region: CASSLGAHPFF. The CDR3 coding sequence is TGTGCCAGCAGCTTAGGGGCCCACCCGTTCTTC. The variable domain in full, completed from reference TRBV7-2 and TRBJ2-1, reads GAGVSQSPSNKVTEKGKDVELRCDPISGHTALYWYRQSLGQGLEFLIYFQGNSAPDKSGLPSDRFSAERTGGSVSTLTIQRTQQEDSAVYLCASSLGAHPFFGPGTRLTVL.

In its sample, this clonotype was seen a few times. The rearrangement joins TRBV18 to TRBJ1-1; 9 bases line up with TRBD1. Germline lookup yields CDR1 KGHSH and CDR2 LQKENI. This CDR3 is built from 17 residues. With 3 bases clipped from V and 2 bases from J, the junction kept 10 bases outside the gene matches. Here the CDR3 DNA reads TGTGCCAGCTCACCGAGGGGACAGGGACGGGGAAACACTGAAGCTTTCTTT. Translating gives CASSPRGQGRGNTEAFF.

The chain's CDR3 is CSVVVSAYGYTF. The CDR3, as DNA: TGCAGCGTTGTAGTATCCGCCTATGGCTACACCTTC. The gene calls are TRBV29-1 and TRBJ1-2, with no clear D. CDR1 and CDR2 from the germline V gene are SQVTM and ANQGSEA. The CDR3 contains 12 residues. Trimming removed 4 bases from V and 4 bases from J, with 10 bases in between.

This clonotype was seen a handful of times. V gene TRBV7-6 combines with J gene TRBJ2-4, with 10 positions matching TRBD1. Germline CDR1 is SGHVS and CDR2 is FNYEAQ. The CDR3 totals 14 residues. Trimming took 5 bases from V and 8 from J; bases not matched to a gene: 6. The chain's CDR3 is CASSETGTGDIQYF. Here the CDR3 DNA reads TGTGCCAGCAGCGAAACCGGGACAGGGGACATTCAGTACTTC.

This clonotype was recorded a few times. J is TRBJ2-7 and V is TRBV20-1, with a tentative D call TRBD1 (6 bases). CDR1 is DFQATT and CDR2 is SNEGSKA in the germline V gene (reference sequence). The V end was cut by 6 bases, the J end by 5 bases, with 17 bases between. This CDR3 comprises 13 residues. Here the CDR3 reads CSAMGQRRDEQYF. DNA for the CDR3: TGCAGTGCCATGGGACAACGTAGGGACGAGCAGTACTTC.

This rearrangement joins TRBV6-2 or TRBV6-3 to TRBJ1-2; D gene unclear. The CDR3 has 17 residues. Trimming took off 8 bases at V and 0 bases at J, with 22 bases between the two ends. The germline gives CDR1 MNHEY, CDR2 SVGEGT. This CDR3 reads CASLSLGGVTSNYGYTF. The DNA for the CDR3 is TGTGCCAGCCTTAGTCTTGGCGGGGTAACTTCTAACTATGGCTACACCTTC.

The chain combines TRBV13 with TRBJ1-2, with D perhaps matching TRBD1 (5 bases). Trimming removed 7 bases at V and 6 bases at J, with 15 bases between. Germline lookup yields CDR1 PRHDT and CDR2 FYEKMQ (reference sequence). CDR3 length equals 13 residues. CDR3 sequence reads: CASTRGESHGYTF. In nucleotides, the CDR3 is TGTGCCAGCACACGGGGGGAATCCCATGGCTACACCTTC.

The chain employs TRBV19 and TRBJ2-1, with D unresolved. Trimming stripped 1 base from V and 0 bases from J, with 10 bases between. Germline values: CDR1 LNHDA, CDR2 SQIVND (reference sequence). This CDR3 region has 16 residues. The CDR3 coding sequence is TGTGCCAGTAGTATAGCTCACAGTAGCTCCTACAATGAGCAGTTCTTC. Protein sequence: CASSIAHSSSYNEQFF.

The rearrangement uses TRBV12-3 or TRBV12-4 and TRBJ1-2, with D possibly TRBD1 on 5 matching bases. This CDR3 contains 13 residues. V lost 6 bases to trimming and J lost 3 bases, with 11 bases between them. The CDR3 sequence is CASSPGVHYGYTF. The CDR3 DNA follows: TGTGCCAGCAGCCCGGGGGTTCACTATGGCTACACCTTC.

This clonotype came up many times. The chain uses TRBV4-1 and TRBJ2-7; 7 bases fit TRBD2. The CDR3 has 16 amino acids. Germline CDR1 MGHRA, CDR2 YSYEKL. V lost 2 bases, J lost 4 bases, and 11 bases stayed unmatched. CDR3 in DNA: TGCGCCAGCAGCCAATGGGAGGGGATGCCGGCGTACGAGCAGTACTTC. Protein: CASSQWEGMPAYEQYF.

This clonotype showed up just a few times. For the CDR3, the DNA is TGTGCCAGCAGGAGACAGCTAGGGGATACGCAGTATTTT. Residues: CASRRQLGDTQYF. V is TRBV2 and J is TRBJ2-3; D possibly corresponds to TRBD1 (5 bases). Trimming stripped 6 bases from V and 6 bases from J, with 13 bases between. This CDR3 spans 13 amino acids. Germline loops: CDR1 SNHLY, CDR2 FYNNEI.

This clonotype came up once. This rearrangement joins TRBV20-1 to TRBJ1-6; the D gene is possibly TRBD1 (6 bases). V was trimmed by 5 bases and J by 0 bases, leaving 11 bases between them. The CDR3 sequence is 15 residues long. Germline assignment: CDR1 DFQATT and CDR2 SNEGSKA (reference sequence). CDR3 amino acids: CSAVDSSSYNSPLHF. CDR3 sequence (DNA): TGCAGTGCTGTGGACAGCAGCTCCTATAATTCACCCCTCCACTTT.

V is TRBV4-2 and J is TRBJ2-5; 8 bases fit TRBD2. The CDR3 runs 16 residues. The trim removed 3 bases at V and 2 bases at J, leaving 8 bases unmatched. CDR1 is LGHNA and CDR2 is YNFKEQ in the germline V gene. The CDR3, as DNA: TGTGCCAGCAGCCAGGTCGGACTAGCTCCGCAAGAGACCCAGTACTTC. The encoded protein is CASSQVGLAPQETQYF.